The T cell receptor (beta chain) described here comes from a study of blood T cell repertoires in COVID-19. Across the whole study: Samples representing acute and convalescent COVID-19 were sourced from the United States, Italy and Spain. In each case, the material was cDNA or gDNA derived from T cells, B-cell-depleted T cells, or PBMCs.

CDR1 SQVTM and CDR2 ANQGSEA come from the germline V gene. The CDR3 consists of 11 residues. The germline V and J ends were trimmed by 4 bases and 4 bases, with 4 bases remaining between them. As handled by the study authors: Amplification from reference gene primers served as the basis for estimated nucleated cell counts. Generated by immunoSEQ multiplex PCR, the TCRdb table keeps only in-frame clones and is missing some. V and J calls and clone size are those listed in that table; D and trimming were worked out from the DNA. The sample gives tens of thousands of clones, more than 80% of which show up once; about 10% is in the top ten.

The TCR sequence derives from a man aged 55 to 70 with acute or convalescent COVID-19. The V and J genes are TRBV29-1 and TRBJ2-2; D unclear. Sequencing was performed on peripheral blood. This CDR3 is CSVAITGELFF. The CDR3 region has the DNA TGCAGCGTTGCAATCACCGGGGAGCTGTTTTTT.